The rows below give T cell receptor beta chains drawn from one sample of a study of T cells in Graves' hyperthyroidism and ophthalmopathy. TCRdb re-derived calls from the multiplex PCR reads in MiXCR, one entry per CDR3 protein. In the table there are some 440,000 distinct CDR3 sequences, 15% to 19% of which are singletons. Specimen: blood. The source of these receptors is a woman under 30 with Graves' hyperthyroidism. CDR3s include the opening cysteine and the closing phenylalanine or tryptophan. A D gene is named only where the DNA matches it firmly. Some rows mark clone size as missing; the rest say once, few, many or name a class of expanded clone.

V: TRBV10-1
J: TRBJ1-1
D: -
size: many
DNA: TGCGCCAGCAGTGAAGGTGGTGGGGATTTGATTGAAGCTTTCTTT
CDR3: CASSEGGGDLIEAFF

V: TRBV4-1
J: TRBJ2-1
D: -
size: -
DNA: TGCGCCAGCAGCCACTCCGTCAGCTACGAGCAGTTCTTC
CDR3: CASSHSVSYEQFF

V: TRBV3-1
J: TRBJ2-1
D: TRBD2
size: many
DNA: TGTGCCAGCAGCCAACCGGGACTAGCGGTCTCTTACAATGAGCAGTTCTTC
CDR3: CASSQPGLAVSYNEQFF

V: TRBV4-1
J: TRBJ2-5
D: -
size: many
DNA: TGCGCCAGCAGCCAAGGGACTCAAGAGACCCAGTACTTC
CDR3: CASSQGTQETQYF

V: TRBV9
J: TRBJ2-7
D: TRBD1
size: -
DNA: TGTGCCAGCAGCGTAGAGAGCACTGGACAGGGGGTTTCCTACGAGCAGTACTTC
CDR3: CASSVESTGQGVSYEQYF

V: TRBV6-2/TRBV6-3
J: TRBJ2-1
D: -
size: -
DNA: TGTGCCAGCGGTCAGGGGCCCCCAGACTACAATGAGCAGTTCTTC
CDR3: CASGQGPPDYNEQFF

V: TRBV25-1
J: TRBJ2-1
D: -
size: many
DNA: TGTGCCAGCAGTGAATCCTCCAATGAGCAGTTCTTC
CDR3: CASSESSNEQFF

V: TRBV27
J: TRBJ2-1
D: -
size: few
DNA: TGTGCCAGCAGTTTGGGGACTTTAAACAATGAGCAGTTCTTC
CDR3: CASSLGTLNNEQFF

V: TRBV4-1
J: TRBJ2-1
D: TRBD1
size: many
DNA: TGCGCCAGCAGCAGGGCAGGGGGCGCGGGTAATGAGCAGTTCTTC
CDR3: CASSRAGGAGNEQFF

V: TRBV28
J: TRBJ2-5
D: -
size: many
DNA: TGTGCCAGCAGTGCCCCCCCCCCCGGAGAGACCCAGTACTTC
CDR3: CASSAPPPGETQYF

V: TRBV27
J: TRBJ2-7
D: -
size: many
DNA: TGTGCCAGCAGAACTAATCTCTGGGGAGGGGGATACGAGCAGTACTTC
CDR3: CASRTNLWGGGYEQYF

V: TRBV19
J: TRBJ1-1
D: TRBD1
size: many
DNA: TGTGCCAGTAGTACGGGGAACAGGGGGCGGAACACTGAAGCTTTCTTT
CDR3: CASSTGNRGRNTEAFF

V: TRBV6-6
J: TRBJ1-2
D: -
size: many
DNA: TGTGCCAGCAGTTACTCCGGGACCCAAGGGGGCTATGGCTACACCTTC
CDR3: CASSYSGTQGGYGYTF

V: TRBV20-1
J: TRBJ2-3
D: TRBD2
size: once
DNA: TGCAGTGCCCTGAGGCCGGGGGGGGCAGATACGCAGTATTTT
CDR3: CSALRPGGADTQYF

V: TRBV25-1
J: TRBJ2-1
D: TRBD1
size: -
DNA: TGTGCCAGCTCAGCCTCGGGACAGGGATACAATGAGCAGTTCTTC
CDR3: CASSASGQGYNEQFF

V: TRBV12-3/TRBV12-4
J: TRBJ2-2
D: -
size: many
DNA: TGTGCCAGCATCGGGACTTCGAACACCGGGGAGCTGTTTTTT
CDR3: CASIGTSNTGELFF

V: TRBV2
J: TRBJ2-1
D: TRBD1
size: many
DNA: TGTGCCAGCATTGGGACAGGGAGCTCCTACAATGAGCAGTTCTTC
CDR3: CASIGTGSSYNEQFF

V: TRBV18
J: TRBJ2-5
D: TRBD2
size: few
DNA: TGTGCCAGCTCATCAGGACTAGCGGGGGCCCCCCGCCAAGAGACCCAGTACTTC
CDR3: CASSSGLAGAPRQETQYF

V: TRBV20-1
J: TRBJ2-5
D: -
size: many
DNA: TGCAGCGCAAACCTCCTCCGGGGGGCGGGAGAGACCCAGTACTTC
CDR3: CSANLLRGAGETQYF

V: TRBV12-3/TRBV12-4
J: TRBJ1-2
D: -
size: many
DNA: TGTGCCAGCAGTTCCGGGGTAGGGCATGGCTACACCTTC
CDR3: CASSSGVGHGYTF

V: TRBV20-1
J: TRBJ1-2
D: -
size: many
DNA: TGCAGTGCTAGAGAGAGGGGCGTCTATGGCTACACCTTC
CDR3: CSARERGVYGYTF

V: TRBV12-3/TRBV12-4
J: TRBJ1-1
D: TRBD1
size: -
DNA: TGCGCCAGCAGCCTCCCCCGGGACAGGGCGAACACTGAAGCTTTCTTT
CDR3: CASSLPRDRANTEAFF

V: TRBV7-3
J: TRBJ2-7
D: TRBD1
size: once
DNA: TGTGCCAGCAGCCCACTTCCGGGACAGGGGTACGAGCAGTACTTC
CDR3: CASSPLPGQGYEQYF

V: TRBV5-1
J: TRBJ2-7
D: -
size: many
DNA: TGCGCCAGCAGCTTGATTGGGCACTACGAGCAGTACTTC
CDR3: CASSLIGHYEQYF

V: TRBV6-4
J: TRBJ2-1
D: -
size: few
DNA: TGTGCCAGCAGTGACTTAGGGAGCAATGAGCAGTTCTTC
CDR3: CASSDLGSNEQFF

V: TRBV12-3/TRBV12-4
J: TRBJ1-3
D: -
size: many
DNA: TGTGCCAGCAGTTTATTGGTGGGCACCATATATTTT
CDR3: CASSLLVGTIYF

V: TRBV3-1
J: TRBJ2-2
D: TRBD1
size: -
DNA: TGTGCCAGCAGCCAAGAGAGCTGGACAGGGGGCACCGGGGAGCTGTTTTTT
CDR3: CASSQESWTGGTGELFF

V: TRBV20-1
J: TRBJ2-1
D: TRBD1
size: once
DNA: TGCAGTGCTAGGACAGCCGGGACAGGGGATTTCAATGAGCAGTTCTTC
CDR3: CSARTAGTGDFNEQFF

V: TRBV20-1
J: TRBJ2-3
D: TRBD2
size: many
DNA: TGCAGTGCTCCTCCAGCGGGGATCACAGATACGCAGTATTTT
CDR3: CSAPPAGITDTQYF

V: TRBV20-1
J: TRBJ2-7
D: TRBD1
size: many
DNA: TGCAGTGCTTGGGACAGGGATTACGAGCAGTACTTC
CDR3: CSAWDRDYEQYF

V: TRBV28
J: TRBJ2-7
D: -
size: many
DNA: TGTGCCAGCAGTATCGGGTCCGAGCAGTACTTC
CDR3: CASSIGSEQYF

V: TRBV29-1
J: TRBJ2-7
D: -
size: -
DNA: TGCAACGTGGGGACCGACCCCTCCTACGAGCAGTACTTC
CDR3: CNVGTDPSYEQYF

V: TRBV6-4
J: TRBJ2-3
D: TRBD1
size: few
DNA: TGTGCCAGCAGCGCCATCTCCGGACAGGGGAAAGATACGCAGTATTTT
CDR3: CASSAISGQGKDTQYF